This is a list of T cell receptor beta chains from one sample in a study of T cell responses to AZD1222 COVID-19 vaccine. Profiling relied on immunoSEQ multiplex PCR, and the TCRdb table lists in-frame clones only, not all of them. The data show 75,000 to 95,000 clones, with 75% to 90% seen just once and around 5% held by the top ten. The sample here was peripheral blood, taken 28 days after the second AZD1222 dose. Source of these receptors: an adult who received the AZD1222 COVID-19 vaccine. Each CDR3 is given with its conserved first and last residue. D genes are given only for firm matches. Expanded clones are given a class, and other clones once, few, many or no size at all.

abundance	len	v_gene	j_gene	d_gene	CDR3aa	CDR3nt
-	14	TRBV5-1	TRBJ1-5	-	CASSLAGDNQPQHF	TGCGCCAGCAGCTTGGCAGGGGACAATCAGCCCCAGCATTTT
-	15	TRBV3-1/TRBV3-2	TRBJ2-7	TRBD1	CASSLGPGGSYEQYF	TGTGCCAGCAGCCTGGGGCCAGGGGGTTCCTACGAGCAGTACTTC
-	13	TRBV10-3	TRBJ2-7	-	CALGGPSSYEQYF	TGTGCCCTCGGGGGTCCCAGCTCCTACGAGCAGTACTTC
few	15	TRBV27	TRBJ2-1	-	CASSRSSGGDNEQFF	TGTGCCAGCAGTCGATCTTCGGGCGGGGACAATGAGCAGTTCTTC
few	16	TRBV19	TRBJ1-5	-	CASSIRAGSGNQPQHF	TGTGCCAGTAGTATAAGGGCTGGGTCAGGGAATCAGCCCCAGCATTTT
-	14	TRBV5-1	TRBJ2-5	-	CASTSPGAWETQYF	TGCGCCAGCACCTCCCCCGGAGCCTGGGAGACCCAGTACTTC
-	14	TRBV19	TRBJ1-6	-	CASSIEDSNSPLHF	TGTGCCAGTAGTATAGAAGACAGTAATTCACCCCTCCACTTT
once	16	TRBV15	TRBJ2-7	TRBD2	CATSRERTSHGYEQYF	TGTGCCACCAGCAGAGAGAGGACTAGCCACGGATACGAGCAGTACTTC
-	13	TRBV9	TRBJ2-1	-	CASSVGSHNEQFF	TGTGCCAGCAGCGTAGGCTCCCACAATGAGCAGTTCTTC
-	13	TRBV2	TRBJ2-1	TRBD2	CATLPTSETFRFF	TGTGCCACCCTACCGACTAGCGAGACGTTTCGGTTCTTC
-	15	TRBV27	TRBJ2-1	-	CASSPKAGSRNEQFF	TGTGCCAGCAGTCCCAAAGCAGGGTCCAGGAATGAGCAGTTCTTC
-	16	TRBV28	TRBJ2-7	TRBD2	CASSLPKRDLAYEQYF	TGTGCCAGCAGTTTACCAAAGCGGGACCTCGCCTACGAGCAGTACTTC
-	16	TRBV25-1	TRBJ1-5	TRBD1	CASSEWGGQNNQPQHF	TGTGCCAGCAGTGAATGGGGGGGACAGAACAATCAGCCCCAGCATTTT
-	17	TRBV24-1	TRBJ2-1	TRBD2	CATSDPSTSGRYNEQFF	TGTGCCACCAGTGACCCTTCTACTAGCGGGCGTTACAATGAGCAGTTCTTC
-	11	TRBV18	TRBJ1-2	-	CASSQSFGYTF	TGTGCCAGCTCACAGTCTTTTGGCTACACCTTC
-	14	TRBV7-8	TRBJ1-2	TRBD1	CASSTRTGAYGYTF	TGTGCCAGCAGCACTCGGACAGGGGCCTATGGCTACACCTTC
-	15	TRBV24-1	TRBJ2-5	-	CATSDRQVAQETQYF	TGTGCCACCAGTGATAGACAGGTCGCCCAAGAGACCCAGTACTTC
-	13	TRBV10-3	TRBJ2-5	TRBD1	CAINQGAQETQYF	TGTGCCATCAATCAGGGGGCCCAAGAGACCCAGTACTTC
-	13	TRBV3-1/TRBV3-2	TRBJ2-5	-	CASSQEGGKTQYF	TGTGCCAGCAGCCAAGAAGGCGGAAAGACCCAGTACTTC
few	13	TRBV7-9	TRBJ2-1	TRBD1	CASRKTGGNEQFF	TGTGCCAGCAGGAAAACAGGGGGCAATGAGCAGTTCTTC
-	15	TRBV7-7	TRBJ2-2	-	CASSLVGRGTGELFF	TGTGCTAGCAGCTTAGTCGGGAGAGGCACCGGGGAGCTGTTTTTT
-	16	TRBV27	TRBJ2-3	-	CASSFIWGGGTDTQYF	TGTGCCAGCAGTTTCATCTGGGGGGGCGGGACAGATACGCAGTATTTT
-	13	TRBV25-1	TRBJ2-2	-	CASSHANTGELFF	TGTGCCAGCAGTCACGCGAACACCGGGGAGCTGTTTTTT
-	18	TRBV5-1	TRBJ2-2	TRBD2	CASSLYRLAGLNTGELFF	TGCGCCAGCAGCTTGTACAGACTAGCGGGCTTGAACACCGGGGAGCTGTTTTTT
-	18	TRBV5-6	TRBJ1-5	-	CASSSRVLGKGSNQPQHF	TGTGCCAGCAGCTCCAGGGTCCTAGGGAAGGGGAGCAATCAGCCCCAGCATTTT
-	15	TRBV6-4	TRBJ1-5	TRBD1	CASSDRDRFNQPQHF	TGTGCCAGCAGTGACCGGGACAGGTTCAATCAGCCCCAGCATTTT
once	16	TRBV7-2	TRBJ1-5	-	CASSLTRTGFIQPQHF	TGTGCCAGCAGCTTAACCCGCACAGGGTTTATCCAGCCCCAGCATTTT